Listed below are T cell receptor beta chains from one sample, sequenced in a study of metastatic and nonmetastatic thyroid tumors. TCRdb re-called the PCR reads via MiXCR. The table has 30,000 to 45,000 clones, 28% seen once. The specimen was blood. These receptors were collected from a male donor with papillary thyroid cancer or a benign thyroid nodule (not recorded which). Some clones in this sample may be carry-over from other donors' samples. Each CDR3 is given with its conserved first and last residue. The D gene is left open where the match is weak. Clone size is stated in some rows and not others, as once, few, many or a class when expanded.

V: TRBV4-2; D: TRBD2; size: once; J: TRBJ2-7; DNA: TGTGCCAGCAGCCCGGGGACTAGCGGGAGTCTCGAGCAGTACTTC; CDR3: CASSPGTSGSLEQYF
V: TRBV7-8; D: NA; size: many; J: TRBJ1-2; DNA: TGTGCCAGCAGCTTAGGCGGCTATGGCTACACCTTC; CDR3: CASSLGGYGYTF
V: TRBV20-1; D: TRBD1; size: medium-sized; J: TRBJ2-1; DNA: TGCAGTGCTGGAGGGACAGGCGCGAACAATGAGCAGTTCTTC; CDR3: CSAGGTGANNEQFF
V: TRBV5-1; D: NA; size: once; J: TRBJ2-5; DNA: TGCGCCAGCAGCCGAACAACATCAGGGGAAGAGACCCAGTACTTC; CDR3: CASSRTTSGEETQYF
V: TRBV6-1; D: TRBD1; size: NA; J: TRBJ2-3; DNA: TGTGCCACCCTCTGGGACAGAGCCAGTACGCAGTATTTT; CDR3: CATLWDRASTQYF
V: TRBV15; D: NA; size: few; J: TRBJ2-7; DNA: TGTGCCACCAGAGGACAGTCCTACGAGCAGTACTTC; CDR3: CATRGQSYEQYF
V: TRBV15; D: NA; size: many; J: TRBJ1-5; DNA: TGTGCCACCAGCAGAGCCCCCGGGACCGGAGGCAATCAGCCCCAGCATTTT; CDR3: CATSRAPGTGGNQPQHF
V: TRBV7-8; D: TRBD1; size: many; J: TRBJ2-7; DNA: TGTGCCAGCAGCTTACAGGGACAGGGGGCCTTCGAGCAGTACTTC; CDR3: CASSLQGQGAFEQYF
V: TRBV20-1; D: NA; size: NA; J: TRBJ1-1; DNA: TGCAGTGCTAGAGATTACGAGATTTGGACTGAAGCTTTCTTT; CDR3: CSARDYEIWTEAFF
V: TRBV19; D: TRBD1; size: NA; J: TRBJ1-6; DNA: TGTGCCAGTAGCGACAGGGGAGGGTCACCCCTCCACTTT; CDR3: CASSDRGGSPLHF
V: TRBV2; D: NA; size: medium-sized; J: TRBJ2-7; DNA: TGTGCCAGCACCGGAACCCCAGCCTACGAGCAGTACTTC; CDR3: CASTGTPAYEQYF
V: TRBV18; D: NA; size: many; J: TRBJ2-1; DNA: TGTGCCAGCTCACTCGGACAGAACAATGAGCAGTTCTTC; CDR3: CASSLGQNNEQFF
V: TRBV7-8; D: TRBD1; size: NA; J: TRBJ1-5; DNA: TGTGCCAGCAGCTTAACCGGACAGGTTGGACAGCCCCAGCATTTT; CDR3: CASSLTGQVGQPQHF